The source of this TCR beta chain is a study of technical replicates of blood from several donors. The ends were cut back, 5 bases at V and 7 bases at J, with 17 bases in the middle. The germline CDR1 and CDR2 sequences are SNHLY and FYNNEI. There are 15 residues in the CDR3. Sequencing was performed with immunoSEQ multiplex PCR; in TCRdb, only in-frame clones are kept and a portion is missing. The sample has some 15,000 clones; roughly 91% are singletons. This sequence was found in a human donor in good health. Input material: PBMCs. The V gene is TRBV2, the J gene TRBJ1-4; the D gene is possibly TRBD1 (5 bases). The CDR3 protein is CASSPGWRGGEKLFF. The CDR3 DNA reads as TGTGCCAGCAGTCCCGGGTGGAGGGGCGGTGAAAAACTGTTTTTT.